These T cell receptor beta chains were read from a single sample in a study of blood T cell repertoires in COVID-19. Measured with immunoSEQ multiplex PCR; TCRdb has only the in-frame clones, and not every one. Among 80,000 to 100,000 clones listed, 75% to 90% were seen once. The sequencing sample was made of peripheral blood. The receptors shown here come from a human donor in a cohort sampled during active COVID-19. Each CDR3 is given with its conserved first and last residue. The D gene is left open where the match is weak. The listing skips clone size in some rows; elsewhere it reads once, few, many or a size class.

clone_size,j_call,d_call,v_call,cdr3_nt,cdr3_aa
few,TRBJ1-2,NA,TRBV5-4,TGTGCCAGTACAACCTCCCGGCAGGCTAACTATGGCTACACCTTC,CASTTSRQANYGYTF
NA,TRBJ2-7,TRBD2,TRBV30,TGTGCCTGGAAGACTAGCATTCTTTCCTACGAGCAGTACTTC,CAWKTSILSYEQYF
NA,TRBJ2-7,NA,TRBV7-9,TGTGCCAGCAAAGGGACACAGAACTACGAGCAGTACTTC,CASKGTQNYEQYF
NA,TRBJ1-5,NA,TRBV3-1/TRBV3-2,TGTGCCAGCAGCCAACGAACAGCCGGTCAGCCCCAGCATTTT,CASSQRTAGQPQHF
NA,TRBJ2-3,NA,TRBV18,TGTGCCAGCTCACCACCGGGTTCCAGGGTAACAGATACGCAGTATTTT,CASSPPGSRVTDTQYF
NA,TRBJ1-6,NA,TRBV19,TGTGCCAGTGGTGACAGGTCCGGTTCACCCCTCCACTTT,CASGDRSGSPLHF
NA,TRBJ2-6,TRBD1,TRBV5-8,TGTGCCAGCAGGTACAGGGGGCGTGGGGCCAACGTCCTGACTTTC,CASRYRGRGANVLTF
NA,TRBJ1-5,NA,TRBV5-8,TGTGCCAGCAGCTTGGCCGCCAGGGCGAGTCAGCCCCAGCATTTT,CASSLAARASQPQHF
NA,TRBJ1-5,TRBD1,TRBV7-8,TGTGCCAGCAGCTTGTTTGGAGGAAGGGGGCGCGGACAGCCCCAGCATTTT,CASSLFGGRGRGQPQHF
NA,TRBJ1-1,NA,TRBV5-6,TGTGCCAGCAGCTTGACCGGGATCCCCATGAACACTGAAGCTTTCTTT,CASSLTGIPMNTEAFF
NA,TRBJ1-3,TRBD1,TRBV7-7,TGTGCCAGCAGCATGGGACAGGGGTTTGGAAACACCATATATTTT,CASSMGQGFGNTIYF
NA,TRBJ1-5,TRBD1,TRBV24-1,TGTGCCACCAGTGTCAGGGGGTCGGGGCCCCAGCATTTT,CATSVRGSGPQHF
once,TRBJ1-5,NA,TRBV18,TGTGCCAGCTCCGAAGCGGGGTATAGCAATCAGCCCCAGCATTTT,CASSEAGYSNQPQHF
NA,TRBJ1-2,NA,TRBV6-1,TGTGCCAGCAGTGAATCTGCAGGCCTGGGTGGCTACACCTTC,CASSESAGLGGYTF
few,TRBJ2-5,TRBD2,TRBV2,TGTGCCAGCAGTCTGGGACTAGCGGGAGGGGGAGAGACCCAGTACTTC,CASSLGLAGGGETQYF
NA,TRBJ1-3,TRBD1,TRBV11-2,TGTGCCAGCAGCGAGGGGGCGATAAACACCATATATTTT,CASSEGAINTIYF
once,TRBJ1-4,TRBD1,TRBV27,TGTGCCAGCAGGCTAACAGGGGGCACTAATGAAAAACTGTTTTTT,CASRLTGGTNEKLFF
NA,TRBJ2-7,TRBD2,TRBV3-1/TRBV3-2,TGTGCCAGCAGCCAAACACCTAGCGGTCCCTTCTACGAGCAGTACTTC,CASSQTPSGPFYEQYF
NA,TRBJ2-7,NA,TRBV11-2,TGTGCCAGCAGCTTCGCCGGACTACCCGGGGAGAGCGAGCAGTACTTC,CASSFAGLPGESEQYF
NA,TRBJ1-2,NA,TRBV19,TGTGCCAGTACTCCTGGGAAGGGGTATGGCTACACCTTC,CASTPGKGYGYTF
NA,TRBJ2-5,TRBD2,TRBV15,TGTGCCACCAGCAGTTTCGGGCTAGCGGGAGAGAGGGCCCGTTGGACCCAGTACTTC,CATSSFGLAGERARWTQYF
NA,TRBJ1-2,NA,TRBV30,TGTGCCTGGGGGGGCGCGTCCAGCTACACCTTC,CAWGGASSYTF
NA,TRBJ2-3,NA,TRBV19,TGTGCCTCGAAGCGGGTTGGTCGGGATACGCAGTATTTT,CASKRVGRDTQYF
NA,TRBJ2-3,NA,TRBV5-4,TGTGCCAGCAGCTTGAGGGGGTGGGGGACAGATACGCAGTATTTT,CASSLRGWGTDTQYF
NA,TRBJ1-2,NA,TRBV12-3/TRBV12-4,TGTGCCAGCAGTTACGGGGGGACCTATGGCTACACCTTC,CASSYGGTYGYTF
NA,TRBJ2-3,NA,TRBV2,TGTGCCAGCAGTGTAGGGGGAGGGATAGATACGCAGTATTTT,CASSVGGGIDTQYF
NA,TRBJ2-7,TRBD1,TRBV24-1,TGTGCCACCAGTGATACGGGACAGGGCCCCTGGGAGCAGTACTTC,CATSDTGQGPWEQYF
NA,TRBJ2-6,TRBD2,TRBV9,TGTGCCAGCAGCGCGACTAGCGGGTTATCTGGGGCCAACGTCCTGACTTTC,CASSATSGLSGANVLTF